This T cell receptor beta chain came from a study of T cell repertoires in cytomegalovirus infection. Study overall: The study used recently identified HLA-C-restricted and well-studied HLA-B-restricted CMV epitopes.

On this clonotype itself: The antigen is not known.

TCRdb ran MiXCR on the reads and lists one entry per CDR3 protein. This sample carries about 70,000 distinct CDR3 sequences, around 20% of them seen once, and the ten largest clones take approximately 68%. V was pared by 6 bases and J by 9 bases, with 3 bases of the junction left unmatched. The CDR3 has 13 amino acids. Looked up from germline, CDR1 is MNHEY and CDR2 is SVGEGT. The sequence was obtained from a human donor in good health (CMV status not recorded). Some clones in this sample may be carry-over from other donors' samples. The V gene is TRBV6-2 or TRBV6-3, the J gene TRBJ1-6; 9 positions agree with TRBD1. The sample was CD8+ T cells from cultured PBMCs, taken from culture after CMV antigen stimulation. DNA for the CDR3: TGTGCCAGCAGCGGGGACAGGGCTTCACCCCTCCACTTT. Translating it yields CASSGDRASPLHF.